Shown below are 6 T cell receptor beta chains from a single sample sequenced in a study of T cell changes during pregnancy in multiple sclerosis. Measured with immunoSEQ multiplex PCR; TCRdb has only the in-frame clones, and not every one. The sample lists under 70,000 clones, 90% to 95% occurring once. The specimen was CD8+ T cells from peripheral blood mononuclear cells, collected after pregnancy. The receptors come from a female donor with multiple sclerosis, enrolled in a pregnancy study.

The V gene is TRBV15, the J gene TRBJ2-7; 7 bases match TRBD1. This CDR3 is built from 13 residues. Looked up from germline, CDR1 is LNHNV and CDR2 is YYDKDF (reference sequence). Trimming took 4 bases from V and 1 from J; bases not matched to a gene: 1. The CDR3 here is CATSTRGSYEQYF. The CDR3 DNA is TGTGCCACCAGCACCAGGGGGTCCTACGAGCAGTACTTC.

The chain uses TRBV27 and TRBJ2-5; 11 positions agree with TRBD1. J was trimmed by 4 bases and V by 4 bases; bases with no gene match: 11. In germline, CDR1 is MNHEY, CDR2 SMNVEV (reference sequence). The CDR3 runs to 17 residues. In DNA form, the CDR3 reads TGTGCCAGCAGTTCCTACCCCGGGACAGGGGGGAGAGAGACCCAGTACTTC. Translation: CASSSYPGTGGRETQYF.

The CDR3 loop is CASSARTPGQGGDSPLHF. CDR3 coding DNA: TGCGCCAGCAGCGCACGAACTCCGGGACAGGGCGGGGATTCACCCCTCCACTTT. The chain joins TRBV4-1 to TRBJ1-6; 9 nucleotides align to TRBD1. The CDR3 covers 18 residues. Germline V gene sequence: CDR1 MGHRA, CDR2 YSYEKL. V shed 5 bases and J 8 bases; nucleotides not matched to a gene: 16.

The chain employs TRBV28 and TRBJ2-5, with 7 nucleotides matching TRBD1. The V segment lost 6 bases and the J segment 4 bases; nucleotides outside the gene matches: 8. Germline loops: CDR1 MDHEN, CDR2 SYDVKM. The CDR3 contains 14 residues. This CDR3 is CASRLTGAGETQYF. CDR3 sequence (DNA): TGTGCCAGCAGACTCACAGGGGCGGGAGAGACCCAGTACTTC. Looking up the rest from reference TRBV28 and TRBJ2-5 gives the full variable domain: DVKVTQSSRYLVKRTGEKVFLECVQDMDHENMFWYRQDPGLGLRLIYFSYDVKMKEKGDIPEGYSVSREKKERFSLILESASTNQTSMYLCASRLTGAGETQYFGPGTRLLVL.

The V and J genes are TRBV14 and TRBJ1-2; D is ambiguous. The V end was cut by 0 bases, the J end by 5 bases, with 25 bases between. Germline loops: CDR1 SGHDN, CDR2 FVKESK. The length of the CDR3 is 19 residues. The CDR3 DNA sequence: TGTGCCAGCAGCCAAGATTTGGAGGAAGTGGGGTTTTGGGAGTATGGCTACACCTTC. Protein sequence: CASSQDLEEVGFWEYGYTF.

The genes are TRBV5-4 and TRBJ2-7; the D gene is possibly TRBD1 (5 bases). The CDR3 is 12 residues long. Germline assignment: CDR1 SGHNT and CDR2 YYREEE (reference sequence). V was trimmed by 3 bases and J by 3 bases, leaving 7 bases between them. CDR3 coding DNA: TGTGCCAGCAGCTCGACAGACTACGAGCAGTACTTC. This gives the protein CASSSTDYEQYF.